A single sample gave rise to the 10 T cell receptor beta chains below, sequenced in a study of long-term antiretroviral therapy in people with HIV. Researchers ran immunoSEQ v3.0 at survey level. TCRdb's copy holds only in-frame clones and misses some; the assay was immunoSEQ multiplex PCR. This sample has more than 30,000 clones, with around four fifths found just once. This specimen consisted of unsorted PBMCs, obtained 0.4 years before starting antiretroviral therapy. These receptors were collected from a man aged 18 to 35 with HIV.

The V gene is TRBV6-5, the J gene TRBJ1-2; D remains ambiguous. Trimming removed 5 bases at V and 4 bases at J, with 14 bases between. CDR1 is MNHEY and CDR2 is SVGAGI in the germline V gene. The CDR3 sequence is 14 residues long. The CDR3 spells CASSSEGDTYGYTF. The CDR3 nucleotides read TGTGCCAGCAGTAGCGAAGGAGACACCTATGGCTACACCTTC.

V and J are TRBV30 and TRBJ2-5; either TRBD1 or TRBD2 may fit D (5 bases each). The CDR3 runs 13 residues. V lost 5 bases and J lost 2, with 12 bases in between. The germline CDR1 and CDR2 sequences are GTSNPN and SVGIG (reference sequence). CDR3 sequence (DNA): TGTGCCTGGGGGTTGGGGGTTCAAGAGACCCAGTACTTC. This gives the protein CAWGLGVQETQYF. Variable domain in full (rest from reference TRBV30 and TRBJ2-5): SQTIHQWPATLVQPVGSPLSLECTVEGTSNPNLYWYRQAAGRGLQLLFYSVGIGQISSEVPQNLSASRPQDRQFILSSKKLLLSDSGFYLCAWGLGVQETQYFGPGTRLLVL.

Only one count was recorded for this clone. The chain joins TRBV27 to TRBJ2-1; D perhaps matches TRBD2 (6 bases). V was shortened by 2 bases and J by 5 bases, with 16 bases between the two germline ends. Germline V gene lookup returns CDR1 MNHEY and CDR2 SMNVEV (reference sequence). This CDR3 region has 16 residues. CDR3: CASSLPRGFGDNEQFF. CDR3 DNA sequence: TGTGCCAGCAGTTTACCCCGGGGGTTCGGGGACAATGAGCAGTTCTTC.

The V call is TRBV6-5, the J call TRBJ1-1; no definite D call. V was cut by 6 bases and J by 6 bases, with 11 bases left in between. CDR3 length: 12 residues. Germline V lookup: CDR1 MNHEY, CDR2 SVGAGI. Here the CDR3 reads CASSAGSAEAFF. The CDR3, as DNA: TGTGCCAGCAGCGCAGGTAGCGCTGAAGCTTTCTTT.

V and J are TRBV6-5 and TRBJ2-1; D perhaps matches TRBD2 (6 bases). The CDR3 has 16 amino acids. Looked up from germline, CDR1 is MNHEY and CDR2 is SVGAGI. V was pared by 4 bases and J by 4 bases, with 17 bases between. CDR3 nucleotide sequence: TGTGCCAGCAGTTCCACCTGGGGGGAGGCATACAATGAGCAGTTCTTC. This codes for CASSSTWGEAYNEQFF.

The V call is TRBV9, the J call TRBJ2-7; 9 bases map to TRBD2. Germline loops: CDR1 SGDLS, CDR2 YYNGEE. After removal of 0 bases from V and 5 bases from J, the junction contained 9 bases not matched to a gene. This CDR3 spans 16 amino acids. The CDR3 is CASSVVVRGGQNEQYF. DNA for the CDR3: TGTGCCAGCAGCGTAGTTGTGCGGGGGGGCCAGAACGAGCAGTACTTC.

This chain uses TRBV4-2 with TRBJ2-3; D remains ambiguous. Germline CDR1 and CDR2: LGHNA and YNFKEQ. CDR3 length: 15 amino acids. V shed 1 base and J shed 6 bases, with 14 bases lying between them. In DNA form, the CDR3 reads TGTGCCAGCAGCCAAGCCGTTGGCGCCTCCGATACGCAGTATTTT. Amino acid sequence: CASSQAVGASDTQYF.

V is TRBV5-1 and J is TRBJ1-2; no firm D call. V lost 0 bases to trimming and J lost 6 bases, with 12 bases between them. The CDR3 sequence is 14 residues long. Germline-derived CDR1 and CDR2 are SGHRS and YFSETQ. The CDR3 loop reads CASSLAAALDGYTF. In nucleotides, the CDR3 is TGCGCCAGCAGCTTGGCCGCAGCCTTGGATGGCTACACCTTC.

The CDR3 reads CASSPPGQGALGEAFF. Written as DNA, the CDR3 is TGCGCCAGCAGCCCCCCGGGACAGGGGGCTCTCGGTGAAGCTTTCTTT. The rearrangement joins TRBV5-1 to TRBJ1-1, with 12 bases matching TRBD1. The V gene's germline CDR1 is SGHRS and CDR2 YFSETQ. Unmatched junction bases numbered 11, after V lost 4 bases and J lost 7 bases. This CDR3 is 16 amino acids long.

The V call is TRBV7-9, the J call TRBJ1-2, with D perhaps TRBD1 (5 bases). V was clipped by 5 bases and J by 8 bases, with 12 bases between them. CDR3 length equals 12 residues. Looked up from germline, CDR1 is SEHNR and CDR2 is FQNEAQ (reference sequence). The CDR3 loop reads CASSQGPVGYTF. CDR3 coding DNA: TGTGCCAGCAGCCAGGGACCTGTCGGCTACACCTTC.